The following is a TCR beta chain sequence with its context. Sequence at one end of the junction differs from germline and may be a read error. Produced via immunoSEQ multiplex PCR; TCRdb's table is partial and in-frame only. The data hold over 25,000 clones, with roughly 76% observed a single time. The record originates from a study of neoadjuvant nivolumab and ipilimumab in lung cancer. Germline lookup yields CDR1 KGHSH and CDR2 LQKENI. The CDR3 sequence is 14 residues long. The sequencing here drew on tumor tissue, taken after neoadjuvant nivolumab, alone or with ipilimumab, at or shortly before surgery. V is TRBV18 and J is TRBJ1-1, with TRBD1 matching 9 bases. The sequence derives from an adult with non-small cell lung cancer. The chain's CDR3 is CASSLGQGNIEAFF. The DNA of the CDR3 is TGTGCCAGCTCACTAGGACAGGGGAACATTGAAGCTTTCTTT. Together with reference TRBV18 and TRBJ1-1, the CDR3 gives the full variable domain: NAGVMQNPRHLVRRRGQEARLRCSPMKGHSHVYWYRQLPEEGLKFMVYLQKENIIDESGMPKERFSAEFPKEGPSILRIQQVVRGDSAAYFCASSLGQGNIEAFFGQGTRLTVV.